The 14 T cell receptor beta chains below were found in one sample sequenced in a study of cytomegalovirus exposure and HLA in healthy donors. PCR involved 60 Vbeta and 13 Jbeta primers. Data came from immunoSEQ multiplex PCR; TCRdb stores just in-frame clones and leaves some out. Among tens of thousands of clones listed, 75% were seen once. The sequencing sample was made of PBMCs. The receptor source for this set is a man aged 40-49 years in good health and CMV-seronegative.

This clone showed up just once. The gene calls are TRBV2 and TRBJ1-1; 7 bases agree with TRBD1. The V segment lost 3 bases and the J segment 4 bases; nucleotides outside the gene matches: 5. Germline lookup yields CDR1 SNHLY and CDR2 FYNNEI. The CDR3 loop spans 14 amino acids. CDR3 sequence: CASSEFSGGTEAFF. CDR3 DNA sequence: TGTGCCAGCAGTGAGTTTTCAGGGGGCACTGAAGCTTTCTTT.

The gene calls are TRBV15 and TRBJ1-1, with D unresolved. This CDR3 is 14 amino acids long. Trimming shortened V by 1 base and J by 3 bases, and 9 bases separated the two germline ends. The germline V gene has CDR1 LNHNV and CDR2 YYDKDF (reference sequence). The CDR3 spells CATSRGVSYTEAFF. The CDR3 coding sequence is TGTGCCACCAGCAGAGGTGTTTCGTACACTGAAGCTTTCTTT.

This clone has only a few counts. The same CDR3 can be traced to other DNA sequences in this sample. The rearrangement links TRBV7-9 to TRBJ1-6, with D unresolved. CDR1 is SEHNR, CDR2 FQNEAQ, per germline (reference sequence). V shed 5 bases and J shed 0 bases, with 8 bases lying between them. The CDR3 extends over 15 amino acids. CDR3 nucleotide sequence: TGTGCCAGCAGCCTCGTTAGCTCCTATAATTCACCCCTCCACTTT. Translated: CASSLVSSYNSPLHF.

The chain links TRBV6-5 to TRBJ2-3; D unclear. The CDR3 has 12 amino acids. CDR1 is MNHEY and CDR2 is SVGAGI in the germline V gene. V lost 6 bases, J lost 4 bases, and 8 bases lay in between. The CDR3 DNA is TGTGCCAGCAGAGCACCCCCAGATACGCAGTATTTT. This translates into CASRAPPDTQYF.

The V call is TRBV6-5, the J call TRBJ1-3, with TRBD1 matching over 8 bases. The CDR3 sequence is 15 residues long. With V trimmed by 6 bases and J by 1 base, 5 bases remained unmatched. CDR1 and CDR2 from the germline V gene are MNHEY and SVGAGI. The CDR3 protein is CASRDWTGSGNTIYF. The DNA of the CDR3 is TGTGCCAGCAGGGACTGGACAGGGTCTGGAAACACCATATATTTT.

This clone occurred many times. This chain links TRBV18 with TRBJ2-5; TRBD2 aligns across 7 bases. Per the germline V gene, CDR1 is KGHSH and CDR2 is LQKENI. The CDR3 sequence is 16 residues long. The trim removed 6 bases at V and 5 bases at J, leaving 15 bases unmatched. The CDR3 nucleotides are TGTGCCAGCTCGCACGGGGAGGGGCCCGGTCTCGAGACCCAGTACTTC. Residues: CASSHGEGPGLETQYF. The complete variable domain, with remaining parts taken from reference TRBV18 and TRBJ2-5, reads NAGVMQNPRHLVRRRGQEARLRCSPMKGHSHVYWYRQLPEEGLKFMVYLQKENIIDESGMPKERFSAEFPKEGPSILRIQQVVRGDSAAYFCASSHGEGPGLETQYFGPGTRLLVL.

CDR3 loop: CASSLRHLFYEQYF. CDR3 DNA sequence: TGTGCCAGCAGCTTGCGACACCTATTCTACGAGCAGTACTTC. The chain combines TRBV5-6 with TRBJ2-7, with D hard to call. V lost 1 base and J lost 3, with 11 bases in between. Germline V lookup: CDR1 SGHDT, CDR2 YYEEEE. This CDR3 has 14 residues.

The chain employs TRBV5-4 and TRBJ2-7; D not certain. This CDR3 spans 12 amino acids. The germline V gene has CDR1 SGHNT and CDR2 YYREEE (reference sequence). The V gene lost 0 bases and the J gene lost 5 bases, with 6 bases spanning the gap. The chain's CDR3 is CASSLVQNEQYF. DNA for the CDR3: TGTGCCAGCAGCTTGGTACAGAACGAGCAGTACTTC.

The gene calls are TRBV6-6 and TRBJ1-3; D unresolved. Trimming removed 6 bases at V and 4 bases at J, with 7 bases between. From germline, CDR1 is MNHNY and CDR2 SVGAGI (reference sequence). The CDR3 length is 12 residues. CDR3 in amino acids: CASSQTGNTIYF. DNA for the CDR3: TGTGCCAGCAGCCAAACAGGAAACACCATATATTTT.

V and J are TRBV9 and TRBJ2-3; no firm D call. The V end lost 1 base, the J end lost 0 bases, and 15 bases lay between the germline ends. Germline V gives CDR1 SGDLS, CDR2 YYNGEE. This CDR3 has 17 amino acids. The DNA for the CDR3 is TGTGCCAGCAGCGTAAAATGGCGGCCCTCTAGCACAGATACGCAGTATTTT. This translates into CASSVKWRPSSTDTQYF.

The chain links TRBV6-4 to TRBJ2-3; perhaps TRBD2 as D (5 bases). Per the germline V gene, CDR1 is MRHNA and CDR2 is SNTAGT. V was clipped by 0 bases and J by 4 bases, with 11 bases between them. The CDR3 sequence is 15 residues long. This chain's CDR3 is CASSDSDSRADTQYF. The CDR3 DNA reads TGTGCCAGCAGTGACTCCGATTCGAGGGCAGATACGCAGTATTTT.

The V gene is TRBV9, the J gene TRBJ2-7; D may be TRBD1 (6 bases). Germline values: CDR1 SGDLS, CDR2 YYNGEE. V lost 2 bases to trimming and J lost 6 bases, with 12 bases between them. This CDR3 has 13 residues. The CDR3 here is CASSVLLQGEQYF. The CDR3 DNA sequence: TGTGCCAGCAGCGTCCTATTACAGGGCGAGCAGTACTTC.

This clone was counted between two and nine times. A junction boundary mismatches the germline segment, possibly from a read error. The chain uses TRBV6-5 and TRBJ1-1, with TRBD1 as a possible D gene (5 bases). CDR1 and CDR2 (germline): MNHEY, SVGAGI. The CDR3 has 13 amino acids. The CDR3 is CASSYGANSEAFF. CDR3 in DNA: TGTGCCAGCAGTTACGGGGCAAACAGTGAAGCTTTCTTT.

This chain uses TRBV29-1 with TRBJ1-2; TRBD1 matches at 7 bases. Losses at the gene ends were 4 bases for V and 7 bases for J; bases not matched to a gene: 12. The CDR3 is 14 amino acids. Per the germline V gene, CDR1 is SQVTM and CDR2 is ANQGSEA. CDR3: CSVGGIGQASGYTF. The CDR3 bases are TGCAGCGTTGGGGGAATAGGACAGGCGTCTGGCTACACCTTC.